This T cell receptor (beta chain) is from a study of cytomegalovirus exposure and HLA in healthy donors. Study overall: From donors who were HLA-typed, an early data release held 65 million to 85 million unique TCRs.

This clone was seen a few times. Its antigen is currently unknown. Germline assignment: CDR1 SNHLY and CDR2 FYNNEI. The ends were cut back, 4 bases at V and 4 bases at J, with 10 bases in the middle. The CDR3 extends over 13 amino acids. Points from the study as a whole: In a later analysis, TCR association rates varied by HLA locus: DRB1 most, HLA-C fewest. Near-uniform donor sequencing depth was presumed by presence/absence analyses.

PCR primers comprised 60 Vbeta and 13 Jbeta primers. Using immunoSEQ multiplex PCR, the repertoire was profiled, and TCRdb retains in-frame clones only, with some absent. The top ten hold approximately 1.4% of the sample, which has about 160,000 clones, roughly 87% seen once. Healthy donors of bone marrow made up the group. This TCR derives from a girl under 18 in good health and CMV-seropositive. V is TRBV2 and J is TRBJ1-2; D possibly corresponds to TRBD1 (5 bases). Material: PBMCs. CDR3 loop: CASSVQGLYGYTF. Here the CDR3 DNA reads TGTGCCAGCAGTGTCCAGGGCCTCTATGGCTACACCTTC.